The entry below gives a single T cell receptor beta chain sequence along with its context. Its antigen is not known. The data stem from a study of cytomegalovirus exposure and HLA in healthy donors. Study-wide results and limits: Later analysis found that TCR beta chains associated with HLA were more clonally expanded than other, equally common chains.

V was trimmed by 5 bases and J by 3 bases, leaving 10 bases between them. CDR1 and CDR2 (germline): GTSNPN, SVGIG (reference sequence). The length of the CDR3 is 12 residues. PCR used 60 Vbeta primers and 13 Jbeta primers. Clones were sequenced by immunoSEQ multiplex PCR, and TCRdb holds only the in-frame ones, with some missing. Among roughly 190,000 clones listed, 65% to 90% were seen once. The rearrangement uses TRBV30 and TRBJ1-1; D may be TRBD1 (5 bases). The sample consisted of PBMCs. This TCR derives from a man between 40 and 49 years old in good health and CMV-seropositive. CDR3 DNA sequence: TGTGCCTGGCAGACAGTCCACACTGAAGCTTTCTTT. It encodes CAWQTVHTEAFF.